This is a list of T cell receptor beta chains from one sample in a study of T cell responses to AZD1222 COVID-19 vaccine. TCRdb's copy holds only in-frame clones and misses some; the assay was immunoSEQ multiplex PCR. The data show some 130,000 clones, with about nine tenths seen just once and around 24% held by the top ten. Sequenced material: peripheral blood, taken on day 0 of AZD1222 vaccination. The receptors shown here come from an adult in good health. Each CDR3 is given with its conserved first and last residue. The D gene is left open where the match is weak. Clone size is given for some rows only: seen once, a few or many times, or a class if the clone is expanded.

>.|TRBV7-3|.|TRBJ2-7
TGTGCCAGCAGCCCGACGGGCACCACCCACGAGCAGTACTTC
CASSPTGTTHEQYF
>.|TRBV6-5|TRBD1|TRBJ2-1
TGTGCCAGCAGTCCGGACAGGGGGCGATTCGATGAGCAGTTCTTC
CASSPDRGRFDEQFF
>.|TRBV21-1|.|TRBJ1-2
TGTGCCAGCAGCAAATGGGGAGACAGGGGGCATGTGGATGGCTACACCTTC
CASSKWGDRGHVDGYTF
>.|TRBV9|.|TRBJ2-5
TGTGCCAGCAGCGTAGCCAGCCAAGAGACCCAGTACTTC
CASSVASQETQYF
>once|TRBV5-1|TRBD1|TRBJ1-1
TGCGCCAGCAGCTTGCGAATGCGGCAGGGGGCAGCTGAAGCTTTCTTT
CASSLRMRQGAAEAFF
>.|TRBV5-4|TRBD1|TRBJ1-5
TGTGCCAGCAGCCCCGACGGGACAGCTAATCAGCCCCAGCATTTT
CASSPDGTANQPQHF
>.|TRBV28|.|TRBJ1-2
TGTGCCAGCACCCTATCGACGGCGAACTATGGCTACACCTTC
CASTLSTANYGYTF
>.|TRBV9|.|TRBJ1-6
TGTGCCAGCAGCGTAGATGGTTATTCACCCCTCCACTTT
CASSVDGYSPLHF
>once|TRBV4-1|.|TRBJ2-3
TGCGCCAGCAGCCAAGATGCGGGGCCCTACACAGATACGCAGTATTTT
CASSQDAGPYTDTQYF
>.|TRBV3-1/TRBV3-2|.|TRBJ1-1
TGTGCCAGCATTATAGGCGGGTCGGTTTGCCCTGAAGCTTTCTTT
CASIIGGSVCPEAFF
>once|TRBV6-5|.|TRBJ1-1
TGTGCCAGCAGTTACTCGGGACTGGGTGAGAACACTGAAGCTTTCTTT
CASSYSGLGENTEAFF
>.|TRBV2|TRBD1|TRBJ2-3
TGTGCCAGCAGTGAAGAGAGGACCCATGCAGGGGGAGATACGCAGTATTTT
CASSEERTHAGGDTQYF
>.|TRBV3-1/TRBV3-2|.|TRBJ2-3
TGTGCCAGCAGCTCGCGACTACTCCCCACAGATACGCAGTATTTT
CASSSRLLPTDTQYF
>.|TRBV25-1|.|TRBJ2-7
TGTGCCAGCAGTAGACAGGGCGGAGGGTTAGACTACGAGCAGTACTTC
CASSRQGGGLDYEQYF
>.|TRBV9|TRBD1|TRBJ1-5
TGTGCCAGCTCTCAGGGGGGCAATCAGCCCCAGCATTTT
CASSQGGNQPQHF
>once|TRBV9|TRBD1|TRBJ1-4
TGTGCCAGCAGCGTAACCTCAGGGGGCGGTGAAAAACTGTTTTTT
CASSVTSGGGEKLFF
>.|TRBV27|.|TRBJ1-2
TGTGCCAGCAGTTTGCGCCTGGACAGAGGATATGGCTACACCTTC
CASSLRLDRGYGYTF
>.|TRBV18|.|TRBJ2-5
TGTGCCAGCTCAGGGCGGGGAATTCAAGAGACCCAGTACTTC
CASSGRGIQETQYF
>.|TRBV7-9|.|TRBJ2-3
TGTGCCAGCAGCCGAATCCGGGACACTATCACAGATACGCAGTATTTT
CASSRIRDTITDTQYF
>.|TRBV6-5|TRBD1|TRBJ1-2
TGTGCCAGCAGTCCCTCGGGACAGTCCTATGGCTACACCTTC
CASSPSGQSYGYTF
>.|TRBV11-2|TRBD2|TRBJ2-1
TGTGCCAGCAGCTTATGGCGGGGGAGCTCCTACAATGAGCAGTTCTTC
CASSLWRGSSYNEQFF
>.|TRBV5-1|.|TRBJ1-3
TGCGCCAGCAGCTTGGATCTCTCTGGAAACACCATATATTTT
CASSLDLSGNTIYF
>.|TRBV18|TRBD1|TRBJ1-1
TGTGCCAGCTCACAGGGACAGAGTACTGAAGCTTTCTTT
CASSQGQSTEAFF
>.|TRBV6-4|.|TRBJ1-6
TGTGCCAGCAGTGAAAACGAACGGTGGAATTCACCCCTCCACTTT
CASSENERWNSPLHF
>.|TRBV2|.|TRBJ2-1
TGTGCCAGCATGGGCGGACAGAGGCGTGAGCAGTTCTTC
CASMGGQRREQFF
>.|TRBV6-5|TRBD1|TRBJ1-2
TGTGCCAGCAGTAATCCCGGGACAGGGGGCAATGGCTACACCTTC
CASSNPGTGGNGYTF